This is a list of T cell receptor beta chains from one sample in a study of response to subunit inactivated influenza vaccine. MiXCR, run by TCRdb on the RT-PCR reads, gives a single entry per CDR3 protein. The table lists hundreds of thousands of distinct CDR3 sequences, 11% of them singletons, with roughly 12% in the top ten. The sample was PBMCs from blood, taken roughly 47 days after vaccination. The receptors stem from a man aged 45 to 65 who received an inactivated influenza vaccine. The CDR3 runs from the conserved cysteine through the conserved F or W. Fields, in order: CDR3 DNA, CDR3 protein, clone size, D gene, J gene, V gene. A D gene is named only where the DNA matches it firmly. Size is stated for part of the rows, as once, few or many counts, or as a class when the clone is expanded.

cdr3_nt: TGCAGTGCTAGAGCCCCCCCCACCTATGGCTACACCTTC; cdr3_aa: CSARAPPTYGYTF; clone_size: NA; d_call: NA; j_call: TRBJ1-2; v_call: TRBV20-1
cdr3_nt: TGTGCCATCAGTGAGTCCATTCGTGCATCCCGCTCCTACAATGAGCAGTTCTTC; cdr3_aa: CAISESIRASRSYNEQFF; clone_size: many; d_call: NA; j_call: TRBJ2-1; v_call: TRBV10-3
cdr3_nt: TGCGCCAGCAGCTTGGTCAGGACAGATACGCAGTATTTT; cdr3_aa: CASSLVRTDTQYF; clone_size: many; d_call: NA; j_call: TRBJ2-3; v_call: TRBV5-1
cdr3_nt: TGCAGTGCTAGAGCCCCCACAGATACGCAGTATTTT; cdr3_aa: CSARAPTDTQYF; clone_size: many; d_call: NA; j_call: TRBJ2-3; v_call: TRBV20-1
cdr3_nt: TGTGCCAGCAGTTACTCCGGCGCGGGGTATTGCCTCCACTTT; cdr3_aa: CASSYSGAGYCLHF; clone_size: few; d_call: NA; j_call: TRBJ1-6; v_call: TRBV6-8
cdr3_nt: TGCAGCGTTTACCCAGTTGGGAACAATGAGCAGTTCTTC; cdr3_aa: CSVYPVGNNEQFF; clone_size: many; d_call: NA; j_call: TRBJ2-1; v_call: TRBV29-1
cdr3_nt: TGTGCCATCACATCGGACAGACGTAACTATGGCTACACCTTC; cdr3_aa: CAITSDRRNYGYTF; clone_size: many; d_call: NA; j_call: TRBJ1-2; v_call: TRBV10-3
cdr3_nt: TGTGCCAGCAGCCAAGTGTTTGACAGGGCTTTTTACGAGCAGTACTTC; cdr3_aa: CASSQVFDRAFYEQYF; clone_size: few; d_call: TRBD1; j_call: TRBJ2-7; v_call: TRBV4-2
cdr3_nt: TGTGCCAGCAGTTCGGACAGGGGGGCCCTGGAGCAGTACTTC; cdr3_aa: CASSSDRGALEQYF; clone_size: many; d_call: TRBD1; j_call: TRBJ2-7; v_call: TRBV28
cdr3_nt: TGTGCCAGCAACGGGGGCACTGAAGCTTTCTTT; cdr3_aa: CASNGGTEAFF; clone_size: few; d_call: NA; j_call: TRBJ1-1; v_call: TRBV25-1
cdr3_nt: TGTGCCAGCAGCCAAGAAACGACCGGATCCTACGAGCAGTACTTC; cdr3_aa: CASSQETTGSYEQYF; clone_size: NA; d_call: NA; j_call: TRBJ2-7; v_call: TRBV3-1
cdr3_nt: TGTGCCAGCAGCTTACACGGACTAGCGGGAGGGACCCAGTACTTC; cdr3_aa: CASSLHGLAGGTQYF; clone_size: few; d_call: TRBD2; j_call: TRBJ2-5; v_call: TRBV7-2
cdr3_nt: TGTGCCAGCACTGCAGGGGTCTTACACGAGCAGTACTTC; cdr3_aa: CASTAGVLHEQYF; clone_size: few; d_call: NA; j_call: TRBJ2-7; v_call: TRBV12-3/TRBV12-4
cdr3_nt: TGCGCCACCAGCCCCGGTAGGGAACGCACAGATACGCAGTATTTT; cdr3_aa: CATSPGRERTDTQYF; clone_size: once; d_call: NA; j_call: TRBJ2-3; v_call: TRBV4-1
cdr3_nt: TGTGCCAGCAGCCATTCAAGGAGGAGCTCCTACAATGAGCAGTTCTTC; cdr3_aa: CASSHSRRSSYNEQFF; clone_size: NA; d_call: NA; j_call: TRBJ2-1; v_call: TRBV7-9
cdr3_nt: TGCAGTGCTAGCCGCCTCGGATCTAGCACAGATACGCAGTATTTT; cdr3_aa: CSASRLGSSTDTQYF; clone_size: NA; d_call: NA; j_call: TRBJ2-3; v_call: TRBV20-1
cdr3_nt: TGTGCCAGCAGCTTGGGACTAGCGGTTTACAATGAGCAGTTCTTC; cdr3_aa: CASSLGLAVYNEQFF; clone_size: many; d_call: TRBD2; j_call: TRBJ2-1; v_call: TRBV11-2
cdr3_nt: TGTGCCAGCAGCTTGGACCGGGACAGGAGAACCCACGAGCAGTACTTC; cdr3_aa: CASSLDRDRRTHEQYF; clone_size: NA; d_call: TRBD1; j_call: TRBJ2-7; v_call: TRBV5-4
cdr3_nt: TGTGCCAGCAGCCAAGATTATAGGAGCGGTAAGCAGTTCTTC; cdr3_aa: CASSQDYRSGKQFF; clone_size: once; d_call: NA; j_call: TRBJ2-1; v_call: TRBV14
cdr3_nt: TGTGCCAGCAGCTTTAGGGACAGGGGGGACTACGAGCAGTACTTC; cdr3_aa: CASSFRDRGDYEQYF; clone_size: NA; d_call: TRBD1; j_call: TRBJ2-7; v_call: TRBV7-8
cdr3_nt: TGTGCCAGCAGCCCGAGGATGGTTTCGAACACCGGGGAGCTGTTTTTT; cdr3_aa: CASSPRMVSNTGELFF; clone_size: many; d_call: NA; j_call: TRBJ2-2; v_call: TRBV6-1
cdr3_nt: TGTGCCAGCAGCTTCTCACGACTAGCGGGAGGAGTCGAGCAGTACTTC; cdr3_aa: CASSFSRLAGGVEQYF; clone_size: NA; d_call: TRBD2; j_call: TRBJ2-7; v_call: TRBV7-2
cdr3_nt: TGCAGCGCCCTAGGGCGGGACAGGGCAATTCACGAGCAGTACTTC; cdr3_aa: CSALGRDRAIHEQYF; clone_size: few; d_call: TRBD1; j_call: TRBJ2-7; v_call: TRBV29-1
cdr3_nt: TGTGCCAGCAGGACCACGAGGGACAGGGGGCAGTCTGGAAACACCATATATTTT; cdr3_aa: CASRTTRDRGQSGNTIYF; clone_size: few; d_call: TRBD1; j_call: TRBJ1-3; v_call: TRBV11-2
cdr3_nt: TGCAGTGCTAATCTTGGGACAGCATACGAGCAGTACTTC; cdr3_aa: CSANLGTAYEQYF; clone_size: few; d_call: TRBD1; j_call: TRBJ2-7; v_call: TRBV20-1
cdr3_nt: TGCGCCAGCAGTGAAGGAAGGGGAGGTTCCGGGGAGACCCAGTACTTC; cdr3_aa: CASSEGRGGSGETQYF; clone_size: NA; d_call: NA; j_call: TRBJ2-5; v_call: TRBV10-2
cdr3_nt: TGCAGCGCCCGCGGCGGCGTCGGCACAGATACGCAGTATTTT; cdr3_aa: CSARGGVGTDTQYF; clone_size: few; d_call: NA; j_call: TRBJ2-3; v_call: TRBV29-1